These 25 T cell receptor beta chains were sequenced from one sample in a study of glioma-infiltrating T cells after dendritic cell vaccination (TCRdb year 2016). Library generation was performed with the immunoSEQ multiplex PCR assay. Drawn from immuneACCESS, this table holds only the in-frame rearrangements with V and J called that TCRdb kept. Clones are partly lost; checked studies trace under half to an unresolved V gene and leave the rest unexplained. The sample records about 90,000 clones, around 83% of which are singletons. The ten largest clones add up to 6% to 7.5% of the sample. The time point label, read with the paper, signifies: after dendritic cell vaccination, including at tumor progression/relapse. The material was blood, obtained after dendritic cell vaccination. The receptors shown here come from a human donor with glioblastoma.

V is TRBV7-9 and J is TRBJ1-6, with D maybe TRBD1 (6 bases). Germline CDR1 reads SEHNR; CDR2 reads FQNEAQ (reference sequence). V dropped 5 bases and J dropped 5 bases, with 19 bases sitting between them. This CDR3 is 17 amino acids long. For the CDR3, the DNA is TGTGCCAGCAGCCGAACTCGGGCAGGGGTTAATAATTCACCCCTCCACTTT. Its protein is CASSRTRAGVNNSPLHF.

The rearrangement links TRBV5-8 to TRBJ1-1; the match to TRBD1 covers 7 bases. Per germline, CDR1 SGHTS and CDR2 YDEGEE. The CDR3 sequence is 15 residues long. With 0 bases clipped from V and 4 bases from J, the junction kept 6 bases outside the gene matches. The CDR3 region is CASSLALQGTTEAFF. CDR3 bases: TGTGCCAGCAGCTTGGCATTACAGGGGACCACTGAAGCTTTCTTT.

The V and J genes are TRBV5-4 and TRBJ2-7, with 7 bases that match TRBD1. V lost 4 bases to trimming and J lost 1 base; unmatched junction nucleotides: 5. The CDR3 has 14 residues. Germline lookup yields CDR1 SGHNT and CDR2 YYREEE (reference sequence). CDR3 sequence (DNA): TGTGCCAGCAGCCGAACAGGGGAGTCCTACGAGCAGTACTTC. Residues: CASSRTGESYEQYF.

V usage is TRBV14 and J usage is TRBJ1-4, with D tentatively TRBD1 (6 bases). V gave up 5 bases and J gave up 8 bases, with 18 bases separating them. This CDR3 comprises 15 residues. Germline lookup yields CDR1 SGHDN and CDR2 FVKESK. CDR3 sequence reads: CASSLNRASGEKLFF. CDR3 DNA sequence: TGTGCCAGCAGCTTAAACAGGGCTAGCGGCGAAAAACTGTTTTTT.

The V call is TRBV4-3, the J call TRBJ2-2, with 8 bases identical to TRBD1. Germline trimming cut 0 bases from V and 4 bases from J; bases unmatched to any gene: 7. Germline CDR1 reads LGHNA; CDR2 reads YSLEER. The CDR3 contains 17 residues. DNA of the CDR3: TGCGCCAGCAGCCAAGATCTCGCGACAGGGGTCACCGGGGAGCTGTTTTTT. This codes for CASSQDLATGVTGELFF.

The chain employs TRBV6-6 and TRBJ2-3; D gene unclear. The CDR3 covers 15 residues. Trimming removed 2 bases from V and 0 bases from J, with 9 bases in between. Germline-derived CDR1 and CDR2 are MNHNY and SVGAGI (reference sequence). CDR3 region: CASSYRRSSTDTQYF. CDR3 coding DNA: TGTGCCAGCAGTTACCGGAGATCTAGCACAGATACGCAGTATTTT.

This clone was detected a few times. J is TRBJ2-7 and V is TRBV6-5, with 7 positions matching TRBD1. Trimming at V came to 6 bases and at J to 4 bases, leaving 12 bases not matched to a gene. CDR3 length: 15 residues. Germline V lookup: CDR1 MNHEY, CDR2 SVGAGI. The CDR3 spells CASSPDRDRIYEQYF. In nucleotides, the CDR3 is TGTGCCAGCAGCCCCGACCGGGACAGAATATACGAGCAGTACTTC.

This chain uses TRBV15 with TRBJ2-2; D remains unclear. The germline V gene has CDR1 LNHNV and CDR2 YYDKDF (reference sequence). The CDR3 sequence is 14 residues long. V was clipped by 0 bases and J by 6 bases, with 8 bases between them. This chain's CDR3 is CATSRDPRPGELFF. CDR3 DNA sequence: TGTGCCACCAGCAGAGATCCGAGGCCCGGGGAGCTGTTTTTT.

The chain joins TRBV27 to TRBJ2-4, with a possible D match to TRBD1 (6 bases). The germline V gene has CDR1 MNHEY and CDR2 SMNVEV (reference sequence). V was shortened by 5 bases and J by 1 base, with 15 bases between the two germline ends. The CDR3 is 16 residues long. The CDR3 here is CASSPSPGEAKNIQYF. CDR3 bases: TGTGCCAGCAGTCCAAGCCCAGGGGAGGCCAAAAACATTCAGTACTTC.

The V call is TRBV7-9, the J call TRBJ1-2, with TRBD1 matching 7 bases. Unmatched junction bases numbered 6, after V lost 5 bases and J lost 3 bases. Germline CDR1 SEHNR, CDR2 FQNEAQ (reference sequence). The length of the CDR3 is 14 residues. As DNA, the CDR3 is TGTGCCAGCAGCCAGCAGGGGACAGACTATGGCTACACCTTC. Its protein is CASSQQGTDYGYTF. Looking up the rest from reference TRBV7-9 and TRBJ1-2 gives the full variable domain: DTGVSQNPRHKITKRGQNVTFRCDPISEHNRLYWYRQTLGQGPEFLTYFQNEAQLEKSRLLSDRFSAERPKGSFSTLEIQRTEQGDSAMYLCASSQQGTDYGYTFGSGTRLTVV.

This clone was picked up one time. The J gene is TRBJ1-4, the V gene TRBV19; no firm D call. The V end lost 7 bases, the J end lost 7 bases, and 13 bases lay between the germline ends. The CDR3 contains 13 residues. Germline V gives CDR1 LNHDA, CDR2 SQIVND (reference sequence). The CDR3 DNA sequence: TGTGCCAGTACCAGGACTCGGAGTGAAAAACTGTTTTTT. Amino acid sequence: CASTRTRSEKLFF.

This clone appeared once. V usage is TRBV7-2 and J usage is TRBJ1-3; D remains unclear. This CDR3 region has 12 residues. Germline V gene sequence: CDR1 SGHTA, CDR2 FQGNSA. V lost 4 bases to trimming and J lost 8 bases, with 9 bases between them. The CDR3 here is CASSSSQYTIYF. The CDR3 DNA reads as TGTGCCAGCAGCTCCTCCCAGTACACCATATATTTT.

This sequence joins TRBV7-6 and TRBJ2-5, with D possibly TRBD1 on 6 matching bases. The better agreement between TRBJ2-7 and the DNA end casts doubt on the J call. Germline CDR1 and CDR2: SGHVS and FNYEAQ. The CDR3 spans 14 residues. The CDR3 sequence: CASSLSQGSYEQYF. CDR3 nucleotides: TGTGCCAGCAGCTTATCCCAGGGGTCCTACGAGCAGTACTTC.

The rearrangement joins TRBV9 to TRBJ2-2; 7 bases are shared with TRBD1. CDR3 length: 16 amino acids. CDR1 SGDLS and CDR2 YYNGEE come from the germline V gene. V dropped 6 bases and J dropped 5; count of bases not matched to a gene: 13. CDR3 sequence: CASTRGGQPGTGELFF. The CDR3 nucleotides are TGTGCCAGCACCCGAGGGGGACAGCCGGGGACCGGGGAGCTGTTTTTT. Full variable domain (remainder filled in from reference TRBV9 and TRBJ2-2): DSGVTQTPKHLITATGQRVTLRCSPRSGDLSVYWYQQSLDQGLQFLIQYYNGEERAKGNILERFSAQQFPDLHSELNLSSLELGDSALYFCASTRGGQPGTGELFFGEGSRLTVL.

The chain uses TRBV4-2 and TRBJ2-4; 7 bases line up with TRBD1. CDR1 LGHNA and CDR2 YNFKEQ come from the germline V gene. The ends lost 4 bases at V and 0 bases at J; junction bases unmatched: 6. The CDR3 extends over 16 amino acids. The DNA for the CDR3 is TGTGCCAGCAGCCTCCGGACAGGACTAGCCAAAAACATTCAGTACTTC. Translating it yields CASSLRTGLAKNIQYF.

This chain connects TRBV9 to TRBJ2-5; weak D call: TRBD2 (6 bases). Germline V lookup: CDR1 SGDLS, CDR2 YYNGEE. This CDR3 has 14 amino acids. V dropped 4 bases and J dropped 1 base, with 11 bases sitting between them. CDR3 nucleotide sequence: TGTGCCAGCAGCTTCTCTAGCGCCCAAGAGACCCAGTACTTC. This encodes CASSFSSAQETQYF.

CDR3 bases: TGCGCCACTCACCAATTTGGACAGAGGAATGAAAAACTGTTTTTT. Translated: CATHQFGQRNEKLFF. The chain combines TRBV10-1 with TRBJ1-4; D perhaps matches TRBD1 (6 bases). Germline V gene lookup returns CDR1 WNHNN and CDR2 SYGVQD (reference sequence). The CDR3 has 15 residues. The ends were cut back, 10 bases at V and 5 bases at J, with 20 bases in the middle.

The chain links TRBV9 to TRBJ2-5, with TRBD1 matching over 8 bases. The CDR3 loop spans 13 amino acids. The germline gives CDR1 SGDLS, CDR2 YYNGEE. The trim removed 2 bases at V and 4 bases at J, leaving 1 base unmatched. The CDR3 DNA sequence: TGTGCCAGCAGCGTTCAGGGGGCAGAGACCCAGTACTTC. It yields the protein CASSVQGAETQYF.

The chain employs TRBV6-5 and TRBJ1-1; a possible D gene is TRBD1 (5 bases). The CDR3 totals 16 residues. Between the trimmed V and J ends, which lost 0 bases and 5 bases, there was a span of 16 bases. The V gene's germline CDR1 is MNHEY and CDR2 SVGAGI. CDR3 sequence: CASSYSIGAQSTEAFF. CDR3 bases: TGTGCCAGCAGTTACTCGATTGGGGCCCAGTCAACTGAAGCTTTCTTT.

The CDR3 coding sequence is TGTGCCGGAAGGGAGGCAGCGACCTATGGCTACACCTTC. It yields the protein CAGREAATYGYTF. This sequence joins TRBV6-1 and TRBJ1-2; no clear D gene. CDR3 length: 13 residues. The germline V and J ends were trimmed by 11 bases and 4 bases, with 17 bases remaining between them. CDR1 is MNHNS and CDR2 is SASEGT in the germline V gene.

The DNA of the CDR3 is TGTGCCAGCAGCTGGACAGGGGGAAAATCTGAAGCTTTCTTT. This encodes CASSWTGGKSEAFF. The V and J genes are TRBV27 and TRBJ1-1; 10 nucleotides align to TRBD1. The V and J ends lost 6 bases and 6 bases, in that order; junction bases with no gene match: 7. The CDR3 has 14 amino acids. The V gene's germline CDR1 is MNHEY and CDR2 SMNVEV (reference sequence).

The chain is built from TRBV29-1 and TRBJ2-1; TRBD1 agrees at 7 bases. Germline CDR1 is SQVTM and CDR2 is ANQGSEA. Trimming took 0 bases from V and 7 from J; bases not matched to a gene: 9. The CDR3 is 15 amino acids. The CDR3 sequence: CSVEDQRDRLNEQFF. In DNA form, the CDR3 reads TGCAGCGTTGAAGACCAACGGGACAGACTAAATGAGCAGTTCTTC.

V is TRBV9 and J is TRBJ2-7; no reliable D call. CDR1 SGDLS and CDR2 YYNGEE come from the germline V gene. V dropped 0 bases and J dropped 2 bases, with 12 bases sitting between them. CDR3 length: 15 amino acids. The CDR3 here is CASSVAGTVAYEQYF. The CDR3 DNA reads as TGTGCCAGCAGCGTAGCTGGCACAGTCGCCTACGAGCAGTACTTC.

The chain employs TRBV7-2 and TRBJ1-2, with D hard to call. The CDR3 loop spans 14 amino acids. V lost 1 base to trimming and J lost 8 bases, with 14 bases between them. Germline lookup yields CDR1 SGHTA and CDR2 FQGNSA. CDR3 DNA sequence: TGTGCCAGCAGCTTAGTCCGCCTCCCTGGCGGCTACACCTTC. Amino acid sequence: CASSLVRLPGGYTF.

This CDR3 reads CASSRDPRGETQYF. For the CDR3, the DNA is TGTGCCAGCAGCCGGGACCCGAGGGGGGAGACCCAGTACTTC. The chain carries TRBV11-1 and TRBJ2-5; maybe TRBD1 (6 bases). CDR3 size: 14 residues. Germline V gene lookup returns CDR1 SGHAT and CDR2 FQDESV (reference sequence). Trimming removed 5 bases from V and 5 bases from J, with 15 bases in between. Complete variable domain (other parts from reference TRBV11-1 and TRBJ2-5): EAEVAQSPRYKITEKSQAVAFWCDPISGHATLYWYRQILGQGPELLVQFQDESVVDDSQLPKDRFSAERLKGVDSTLKIQPAELGDSAMYLCASSRDPRGETQYFGPGTRLLVL.